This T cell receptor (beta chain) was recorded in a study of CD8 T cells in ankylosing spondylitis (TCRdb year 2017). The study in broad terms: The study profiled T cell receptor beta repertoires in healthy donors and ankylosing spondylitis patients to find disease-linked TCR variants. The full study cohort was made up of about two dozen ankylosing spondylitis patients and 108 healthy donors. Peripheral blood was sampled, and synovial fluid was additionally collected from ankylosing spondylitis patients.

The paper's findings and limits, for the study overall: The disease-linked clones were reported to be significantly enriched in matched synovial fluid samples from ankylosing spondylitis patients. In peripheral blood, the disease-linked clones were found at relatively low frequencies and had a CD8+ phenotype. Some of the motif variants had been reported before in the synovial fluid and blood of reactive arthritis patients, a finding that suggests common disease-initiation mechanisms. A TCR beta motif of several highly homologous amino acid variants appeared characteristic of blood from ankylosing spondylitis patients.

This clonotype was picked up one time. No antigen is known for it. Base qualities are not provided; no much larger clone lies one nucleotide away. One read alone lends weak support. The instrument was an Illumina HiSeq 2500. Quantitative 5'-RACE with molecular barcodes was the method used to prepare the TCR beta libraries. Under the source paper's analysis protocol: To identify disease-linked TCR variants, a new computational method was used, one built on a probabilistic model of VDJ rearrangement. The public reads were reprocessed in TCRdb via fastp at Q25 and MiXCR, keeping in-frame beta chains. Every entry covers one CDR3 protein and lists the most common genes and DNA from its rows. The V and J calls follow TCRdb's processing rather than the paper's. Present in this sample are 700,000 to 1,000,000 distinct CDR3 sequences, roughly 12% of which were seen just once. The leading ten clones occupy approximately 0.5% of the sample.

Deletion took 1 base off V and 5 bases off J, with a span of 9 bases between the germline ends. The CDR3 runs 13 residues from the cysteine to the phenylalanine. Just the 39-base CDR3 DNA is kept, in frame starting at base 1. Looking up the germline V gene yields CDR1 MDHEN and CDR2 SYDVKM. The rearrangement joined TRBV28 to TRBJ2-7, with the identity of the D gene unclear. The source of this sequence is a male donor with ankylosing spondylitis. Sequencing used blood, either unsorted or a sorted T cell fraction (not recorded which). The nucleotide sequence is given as TGTGCCAGCAGTTTATCGTACATCCACGAGCAGTACTTC. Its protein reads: CASSLSYIHEQYF.